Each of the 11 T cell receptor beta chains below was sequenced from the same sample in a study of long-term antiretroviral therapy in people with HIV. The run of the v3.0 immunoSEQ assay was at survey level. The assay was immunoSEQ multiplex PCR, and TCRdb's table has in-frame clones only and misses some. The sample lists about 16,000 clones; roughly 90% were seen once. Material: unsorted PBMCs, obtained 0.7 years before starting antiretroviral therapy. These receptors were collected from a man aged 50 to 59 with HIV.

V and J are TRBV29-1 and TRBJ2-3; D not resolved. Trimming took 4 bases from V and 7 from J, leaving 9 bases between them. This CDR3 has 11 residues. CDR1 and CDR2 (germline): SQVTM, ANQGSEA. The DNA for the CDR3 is TGCAGCGTTGGGACGGCCAATACGCAGTATTTT. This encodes CSVGTANTQYF.

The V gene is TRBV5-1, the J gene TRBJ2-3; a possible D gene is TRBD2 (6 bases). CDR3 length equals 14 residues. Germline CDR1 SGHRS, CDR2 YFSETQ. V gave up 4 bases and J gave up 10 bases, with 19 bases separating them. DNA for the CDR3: TGCGCCAGCAGCCAACAGGACGGCGGGAACGCGCAGTATTTT. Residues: CASSQQDGGNAQYF.

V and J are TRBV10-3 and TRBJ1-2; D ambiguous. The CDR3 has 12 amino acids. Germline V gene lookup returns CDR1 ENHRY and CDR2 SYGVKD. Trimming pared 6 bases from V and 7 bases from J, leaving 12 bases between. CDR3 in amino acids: CAIRPWRSGYTF. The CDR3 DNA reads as TGTGCCATCAGACCCTGGAGGAGTGGCTACACCTTC.

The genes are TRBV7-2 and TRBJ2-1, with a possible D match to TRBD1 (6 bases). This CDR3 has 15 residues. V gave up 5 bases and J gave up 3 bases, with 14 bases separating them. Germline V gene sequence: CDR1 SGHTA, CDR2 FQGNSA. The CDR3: CASSTQPGHYNEQFF. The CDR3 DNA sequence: TGTGCCAGCAGCACTCAGCCGGGACACTACAATGAGCAGTTCTTC.

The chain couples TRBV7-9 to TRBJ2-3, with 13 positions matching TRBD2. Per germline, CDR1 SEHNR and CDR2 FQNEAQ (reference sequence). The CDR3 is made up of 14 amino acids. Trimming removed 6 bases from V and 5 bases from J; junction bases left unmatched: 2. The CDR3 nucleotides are TGTGCCAGCAGTTGGACTAGCGGGGGAGATACGCAGTATTTT. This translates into CASSWTSGGDTQYF.

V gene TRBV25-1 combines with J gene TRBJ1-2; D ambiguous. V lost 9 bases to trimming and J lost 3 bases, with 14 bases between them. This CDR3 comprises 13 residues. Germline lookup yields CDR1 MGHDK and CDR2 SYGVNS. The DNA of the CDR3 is TGTGCCAGTACCTCGGGTTCCTACTATGGCTACACCTTC. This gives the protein CASTSGSYYGYTF.

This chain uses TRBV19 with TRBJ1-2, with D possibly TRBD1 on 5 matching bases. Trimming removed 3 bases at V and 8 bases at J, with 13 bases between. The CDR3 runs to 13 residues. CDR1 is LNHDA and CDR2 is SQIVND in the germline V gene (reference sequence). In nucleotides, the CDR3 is TGTGCCAGTAGTATCCGGGGCGTGCAAGGCTACACCTTC. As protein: CASSIRGVQGYTF.

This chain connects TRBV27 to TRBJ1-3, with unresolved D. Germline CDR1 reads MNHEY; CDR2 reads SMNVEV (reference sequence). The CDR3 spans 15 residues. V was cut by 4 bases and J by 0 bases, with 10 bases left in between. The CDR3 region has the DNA TGTGCCAGCAGTTCCGGCTTCCCCTCTGGAAACACCATATATTTT. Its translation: CASSSGFPSGNTIYF.

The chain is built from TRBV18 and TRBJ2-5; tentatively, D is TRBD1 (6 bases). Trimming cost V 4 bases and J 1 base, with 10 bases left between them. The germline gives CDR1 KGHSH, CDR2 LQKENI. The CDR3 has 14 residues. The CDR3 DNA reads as TGTGCCAGCTCACTTACAGGGCCCCAAGAGACCCAGTACTTC. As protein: CASSLTGPQETQYF.

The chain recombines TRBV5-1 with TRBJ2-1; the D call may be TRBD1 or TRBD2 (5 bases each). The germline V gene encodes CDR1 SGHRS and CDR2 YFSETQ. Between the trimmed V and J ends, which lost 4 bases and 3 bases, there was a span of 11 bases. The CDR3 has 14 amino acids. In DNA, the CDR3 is TGCGCCAGCAGCCGGGGCGGACTCTACAATGAGCAGTTCTTC. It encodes CASSRGGLYNEQFF.

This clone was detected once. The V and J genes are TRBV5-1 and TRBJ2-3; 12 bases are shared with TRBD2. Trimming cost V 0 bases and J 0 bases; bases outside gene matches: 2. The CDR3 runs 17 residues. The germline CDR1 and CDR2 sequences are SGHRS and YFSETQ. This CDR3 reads CASSLATSGGSTDTQYF. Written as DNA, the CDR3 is TGCGCCAGCAGCTTGGCGACTAGCGGGGGTAGCACAGATACGCAGTATTTT.